The TCR beta chain under discussion was sequenced for a study of cytomegalovirus exposure and HLA in healthy donors. Overall study context: An analysis done earlier identified around 100 million unique TCR beta sequences from roughly 190 million T cells.

This CDR3 comprises 14 residues. CDR1 is SGHDT, CDR2 YYEEEE, per germline. Note on this clone: The antigen is undetermined.

PCR used 60 Vbeta primers and 13 Jbeta primers. TCRdb keeps only in-frame clones here, not all; method: immunoSEQ multiplex PCR. The data contain roughly 80,000 clones, over 65% of them singletons. Overall study results and limits: One later analysis reportedly identified an Asian-associated ancestry cluster that showed fewer N-insertions than the approximately 710-donor mean.

The chain carries TRBV5-6 and TRBJ2-5; possible D gene TRBD1, 5 bases. The end of the DNA aligns better with TRBJ2-7, so the J call may be wrong. This TCR came from a woman between 35 and 50 years old in good health and CMV-seropositive. Sequenced: PBMCs. This CDR3 is CASSLARQPYEQYF. CDR3 sequence (DNA): TGTGCCAGCAGCTTGGCACGACAGCCCTACGAGCAGTACTTC.